This TCR beta chain was profiled in a study of CD8+CD57+ T cells in acquired aplastic anemia. In germline, CDR1 is LNHNV, CDR2 YYDKDF (reference sequence). Trimming took off 1 base at V and 5 bases at J, with 5 bases between the two ends. The CDR3 has 12 residues. It was genomic DNA that served as the template for profiling TCR beta VDJ and CDR3. From the reads, TCRdb called clonotypes with MiXCR, one entry per CDR3 protein. Seen here are about 150,000 distinct CDR3 sequences, less than 60% observed once, and the top ten hold about an eighth. Only patients with CD8+CD57+ cell expansion on flow cytometry were chosen for sequencing. In all patients, the disease was severe acquired aplastic anemia.

The genes are TRBV15 and TRBJ1-1; D is unclear. This receptor was identified in a human donor with aplastic anemia. The sequencing sample was made of sorted CD4+, CD8+, or CD8+CD57+ T cells (not recorded which) from PBMCs. The CDR3 bases are TGTGCCACCAGCAGAGCCTGGACTGAAGCTTTCTTT. This translates into CATSRAWTEAFF. The full variable domain, in which reference TRBV15 and TRBJ1-1 provide the parts outside the CDR3, is DAMVIQNPRYQVTQFGKPVTLSCSQTLNHNVMYWYQQKSSQAPKLLFHYYDKDFNNEADTPDNFQSRRPNTSFCFLDIRSPGLGDTAMYLCATSRAWTEAFFGQGTRLTVV.